This is a list of T cell receptor beta chains from one sample in a study of T-cell memory formation after mild COVID-19. TCRdb re-called the 5' RACE reads through MiXCR, storing one row per CDR3 protein. The data hold approximately 150,000 distinct CDR3 sequences, with roughly 13% observed a single time. Sample: PBMCs or a T cell subset sorted from them (not recorded which). The receptor source for this set is a man younger than 35 who had mild COVID-19 (a few samples of this study predate the infection). Cell type and time point are not known. Each CDR3 is given with its conserved first and last residue. D genes are given only for firm matches. Only some rows state a clone size, as once, few, many or a class for expanded clones.

>few|TRBV5-1|TRBJ2-6|NA
CASSKRQFSGANVLTF
TGCGCCAGCAGCAAAAGACAGTTTTCTGGGGCCAACGTCCTGACTTTC
>few|TRBV4-1|TRBJ2-4|TRBD2
CASSQEGLAGPYLSENIQYF
TGCGCCAGCAGCCAAGAGGGACTAGCGGGGCCATACCTATCCGAAAACATTCAGTACTTC
>few|TRBV5-1|TRBJ1-6|NA
CASSLFRSSYNSPLHF
TGCGCCAGCAGCTTGTTTCGGAGCTCCTATAATTCACCCCTCCACTTT
>many|TRBV20-1|TRBJ1-6|NA
CSAPKEHSPLHF
TGCAGTGCGCCCAAGGAACATTCACCCCTCCACTTT
>NA|TRBV29-1|TRBJ1-1|NA
CSVAMTVMNTEAFF
TGCAGCGTTGCAATGACAGTCATGAACACTGAAGCTTTCTTT
>NA|TRBV5-5|TRBJ2-5|TRBD2
CASSLVVGGAETQYF
TGTGCCAGCAGCTTGGTGGTGGGAGGGGCAGAGACCCAGTACTTC
>many|TRBV6-5|TRBJ2-4|NA
CASRSPLENIQYF
TGTGCCAGCAGGAGCCCGCTGGAAAACATTCAGTACTTC
>few|TRBV7-9|TRBJ2-7|TRBD1
CASSSGQGRLYEQYF
TGTGCCAGCAGCTCCGGACAGGGTCGGTTGTACGAGCAGTACTTC
>few|TRBV19|TRBJ1-4|NA
CASSIITGPEKLFF
TGTGCCAGTAGTATTATCACAGGTCCTGAAAAACTGTTTTTT
>NA|TRBV6-2/TRBV6-3|TRBJ2-3|TRBD2
CASSSGLAGGLDTQYF
TGTGCCAGCAGTTCTGGACTAGCGGGGGGCCTGGATACGCAGTATTTT
>NA|TRBV12-3/TRBV12-4|TRBJ2-3|NA
CASSLSGVPACF
TGTGCCAGCAGTTTAAGTGGTGTCCCTGCCTGTTTT
>many|TRBV7-7|TRBJ1-3|NA
CASSSSSGNTIYF
TGTGCTAGCAGCTCCTCCTCTGGAAACACCATATATTTT
>many|TRBV7-6|TRBJ2-5|NA
CASSPWTGGGETQYF
TGTGCCAGCAGCCCTTGGACAGGAGGGGGGGAGACCCAGTACTTC
>many|TRBV5-1|TRBJ2-1|NA
CASSFRGSEQFF
TGCGCCAGCAGCTTCAGGGGCTCTGAGCAGTTCTTC
>few|TRBV5-1|TRBJ2-2|NA
CASSLFTPGELFF
TGCGCCAGCAGCTTGTTTACCCCCGGGGAGCTGTTTTTT
>few|TRBV7-2|TRBJ1-2|TRBD1
CASSWPGQGAVGYTF
TGTGCCAGCAGCTGGCCGGGACAGGGGGCAGTTGGCTACACCTTC
>few|TRBV5-1|TRBJ1-2|NA
CASSPVGYGYTF
TGCGCCAGCAGCCCGGTCGGCTATGGCTACACCTTC
>few|TRBV7-9|TRBJ2-2|NA
CASSSGELFF
TGTGCCAGCAGCAGTGGGGAGCTGTTTTTT
>NA|TRBV28|TRBJ1-1|TRBD1
CASSHRDRETFF
TGTGCCAGCAGTCACCGGGACAGGGAAACTTTCTTT
>NA|TRBV12-3/TRBV12-4|TRBJ2-2|TRBD2
CASRAGLANTGELFF
TGTGCCAGTAGGGCGGGACTAGCGAACACCGGGGAGCTGTTTTTT
>few|TRBV7-8|TRBJ1-3|TRBD1
CASILGQARSGNTIYF
TGTGCCAGCATCCTGGGACAGGCCCGCTCTGGAAACACCATATATTTT
>few|TRBV5-1|TRBJ2-5|TRBD1
CASSLEGQGVETQYF
TGCGCCAGCAGCTTGGAGGGACAGGGAGTTGAGACCCAGTACTTC
>NA|TRBV29-1|TRBJ2-2|TRBD2
CSAGGPGTGELFF
TGCAGCGCGGGGGGGCCGGGGACCGGGGAGCTGTTTTTT
>NA|TRBV12-3/TRBV12-4|TRBJ1-2|TRBD1
CASSYNRAGGGYTF
TGTGCCAGCAGCTACAATAGGGCAGGGGGCGGCTACACCTTC
>many|TRBV6-4|TRBJ2-4|TRBD1
CASSDSDRAKNIQYF
TGTGCCAGCAGTGACTCGGACAGGGCCAAAAACATTCAGTACTTC
>few|TRBV4-1|TRBJ2-4|NA
CASSQLAKGRGNIQYF
TGCGCCAGCAGCCAACTAGCAAAGGGGCGCGGAAACATTCAGTACTTC
>few|TRBV7-3|TRBJ2-5|NA
CASSQVGWEETQYF
TGTGCCAGCAGTCAGGTCGGCTGGGAAGAGACCCAGTACTTC
>NA|TRBV6-2/TRBV6-3|TRBJ1-5|NA
CASSYERLGNQPQHF
TGTGCCAGCAGTTATGAAAGACTGGGGAATCAGCCCCAGCATTTT
>few|TRBV10-3|TRBJ2-5|NA
CAISESSLETQYF
TGTGCCATCAGTGAGTCGTCCTTGGAGACCCAGTACTTC
>few|TRBV5-1|TRBJ1-2|TRBD1
CASSSGTGSPDYGYTF
TGCGCCAGCAGCTCCGGGACAGGATCGCCTGACTATGGCTACACCTTC
>many|TRBV4-1|TRBJ1-4|NA
CASSPKWGANEKLFF
TGCGCCAGCAGCCCCAAATGGGGGGCTAATGAAAAACTGTTTTTT
>NA|TRBV2|TRBJ2-7|NA
CASSVGPGYAEQYF
TGTGCCAGCAGTGTGGGCCCAGGGTATGCAGAGCAGTACTTC
>many|TRBV3-1|TRBJ2-5|TRBD2
CASSLGLAGQETQYF
TGTGCCAGCAGCTTAGGACTAGCGGGACAAGAGACCCAGTACTTC
>many|TRBV9|TRBJ2-5|TRBD1
CASSARQGWETQYF
TGTGCCAGCAGCGCACGACAGGGATGGGAGACCCAGTACTTC
>NA|TRBV5-1|TRBJ2-6|NA
CASSLDPGANVLTF
TGCGCCAGCAGCTTGGATCCCGGGGCCAACGTCCTGACTTTC
>NA|TRBV3-1|TRBJ1-4|NA
CASSRIAGEKLFF
TGTGCCAGCAGCCGAATTGCGGGTGAAAAACTGTTTTTT
>NA|TRBV10-1|TRBJ2-1|TRBD2
CASSDGLAGGPPYNEQFF
TGCGCCAGCAGTGATGGGCTAGCGGGGGGCCCACCCTACAATGAGCAGTTCTTC
>few|TRBV6-2/TRBV6-3|TRBJ1-1|NA
CASRVVRFSEAFF
TGTGCCAGCAGGGTTGTCAGATTCTCTGAAGCTTTCTTT
>NA|TRBV29-1|TRBJ2-7|NA
CSVGWGPHEQYF
TGCAGCGTTGGGTGGGGGCCTCACGAGCAGTACTTC
>many|TRBV7-6|TRBJ2-7|NA
CASSGGGSYEQYF
TGTGCCAGCAGCGGTGGGGGCTCCTACGAGCAGTACTTC
>NA|TRBV5-4|TRBJ2-5|NA
CASSWTEETQYF
TGTGCCAGCAGCTGGACAGAGGAGACCCAGTACTTC
>NA|TRBV5-6|TRBJ2-3|NA
CASSSPPGSDTQYF
TGTGCCAGCAGCTCGCCGCCGGGATCAGATACGCAGTATTTT
>few|TRBV20-1|TRBJ1-4|NA
CSARDSLVEKLFF
TGCAGTGCTAGGGACAGTTTGGTTGAAAAACTGTTTTTT
>NA|TRBV15|TRBJ1-6|NA
CATSRVRGVGSPLHF
TGTGCCACCAGCAGAGTGCGGGGGGTGGGATCACCCCTCCACTTT
>many|TRBV20-1|TRBJ2-5|NA
CSAQRYQETQYF
TGCAGTGCCCAGAGGTACCAAGAGACCCAGTACTTC
>NA|TRBV20-1|TRBJ1-1|TRBD1
CSANRQGSVNTEAFF
TGCAGTGCTAATCGACAGGGGTCGGTGAACACTGAAGCTTTCTTT
>NA|TRBV6-5|TRBJ1-2|NA
CASRAPGSPAYGYTF
TGTGCCAGCAGGGCTCCGGGTTCACCAGCCTATGGCTACACCTTC
>many|TRBV4-1|TRBJ2-1|TRBD2
CASSNGGALPGNEQFF
TGCGCCAGCAGCAACGGGGGGGCCTTACCTGGGAATGAGCAGTTCTTC